The 2 T cell receptor beta chains in this list originate from one sample, sequenced in a study of STAT5B mutations in CD4+ large granular lymphocyte leukemia. The repertoire was sequenced with immunoSEQ multiplex PCR; TCRdb's copy has only in-frame clones and lacks some. The sample lists around 30,000 clones; more than 70% were seen once. The material sequenced was CD4+ T cells from blood buffy coats. The receptors stem from a human donor in good health.

This clone has just a few counts. The chain employs TRBV15 and TRBJ2-7; the D gene is possibly TRBD1 (6 bases). V lost 4 bases to trimming and J lost 6 bases, with 16 bases between them. This CDR3 region has 14 residues. From germline, CDR1 is LNHNV and CDR2 YYDKDF (reference sequence). The CDR3 region is CATSIRDTQSEQYF. CDR3 bases: TGTGCCACCAGCATCCGGGACACACAGTCCGAGCAGTACTTC.

This chain uses TRBV5-5 with TRBJ2-2; the D gene is possibly TRBD2 (6 bases). From germline, CDR1 is SGHKS and CDR2 YYEKEE (reference sequence). V lost 4 bases and J lost 3, with 16 bases in between. The CDR3 runs 16 residues. The CDR3 DNA reads as TGTGCCAGCAGCAATCACGGGGGAATGGACACCGGGGAGCTGTTTTTT. It is translated as CASSNHGGMDTGELFF.